Below are 18 T cell receptor beta chains sequenced from a single sample in a study of T cell responses to AZD1222 COVID-19 vaccine. Produced via immunoSEQ multiplex PCR; TCRdb's table is partial and in-frame only. Of about 120,000 clones listed, approximately 83% are singletons. The material sequenced was peripheral blood, taken on day 0 of AZD1222 vaccination. These receptor sequences come from an adult in good health.

The rearrangement links TRBV5-8 to TRBJ1-5, with D unresolved. The CDR3 loop spans 17 amino acids. Deletions cut 0 bases from V and 4 bases from J, with 17 bases between. The germline V gene has CDR1 SGHTS and CDR2 YDEGEE. CDR3 nucleotides: TGTGCCAGCAGCTTGGCGGCTTTTGACGGACCTAATCAGCCCCAGCATTTT. This codes for CASSLAAFDGPNQPQHF.

V and J are TRBV9 and TRBJ2-3, with D maybe TRBD2 (6 bases). The germline V gene encodes CDR1 SGDLS and CDR2 YYNGEE. V was pared by 4 bases and J by 6 bases, with 18 bases between. CDR3 length: 15 residues. CDR3 coding DNA: TGTGCCAGCAGCTCCTCCTGGCTAGCGTCGGATACGCAGTATTTT. Its translation is CASSSSWLASDTQYF.

V and J are TRBV6-2 or TRBV6-3 and TRBJ2-7; 9 bases align to TRBD2. V trimming: 0 bases; J trimming: 4 bases; junction bases outside the gene matches: 10. The CDR3 extends over 17 amino acids. Germline V gene lookup returns CDR1 MNHEY and CDR2 SVGEGT. CDR3 protein: CASSYSRTGAGGYEQYF. The CDR3 nucleotides are TGTGCCAGCAGTTACTCGAGGACCGGCGCGGGAGGGTACGAGCAGTACTTC.

This CDR3 is CASSLAREGPTGELFF. CDR3 coding DNA: TGTGCCAGCAGCTTAGCGCGGGAGGGCCCCACCGGGGAGCTGTTTTTT. J is TRBJ2-2 and V is TRBV7-8; 9 bases are a match to TRBD2. V gave up 0 bases and J gave up 4 bases; unmatched junction bases: 3. Germline V gene data show CDR1 as SGHVS and CDR2 as FQNEAQ. The CDR3 has 16 amino acids.

This chain connects TRBV7-3 to TRBJ2-5; D gene uncertain. The CDR3 loop spans 14 amino acids. V was pared by 5 bases and J by 2 bases, with 12 bases between. Germline assignment: CDR1 SGHTA and CDR2 FQGTGA. The CDR3 DNA sequence: TGTGCCAGCAGCAGAACTGGCGCTCAAGAGACCCAGTACTTC. It encodes CASSRTGAQETQYF.

Comment on this clone: It is unclear where the CDR3 begins or ends on the DNA, so no DNA is shown, and the CDR3 is as TCRdb lists it. The rearrangement uses TRBV29-1 and TRBJ1-2; the table names TRBD1, a call not compared with the DNA. 10 amino acids form the CDR3, both terminal residues included. Germline CDR1 reads SQVTM; CDR2 reads ANQGSEA. The CDR3 is CSVAEGAPLF.

The chain joins TRBV19 to TRBJ1-2; TRBD1 matches at 7 bases. The CDR3 is made up of 13 amino acids. CDR1 LNHDA and CDR2 SQIVND come from the germline V gene (reference sequence). The V and J ends lost 5 bases and 9 bases, in that order; junction bases with no gene match: 9. The CDR3 bases are TGTGCCAGTAGTGACAGGGACAAGGATCGCTACACCTTC. It is translated as CASSDRDKDRYTF. The full variable domain, rest sourced from reference TRBV19 and TRBJ1-2, is DGGITQSPKYLFRKEGQNVTLSCEQNLNHDAMYWYRQDPGQGLRLIYYSQIVNDFQKGDIAEGYSVSREKKESFPLTVTSAQKNPTAFYLCASSDRDKDRYTFGSGTRLTVV.

This chain joins TRBV6-5 and TRBJ2-3; a possible D gene is TRBD2 (6 bases). This CDR3 has 15 amino acids. Trimming pared 6 bases from V and 0 bases from J, leaving 13 bases between. Germline V gives CDR1 MNHEY, CDR2 SVGAGI. CDR3: CASSQGTRSTDTQYF. The CDR3, as DNA: TGTGCCAGCAGCCAAGGGACTCGTAGCACAGATACGCAGTATTTT.

The rearrangement uses TRBV6-5 and TRBJ1-1; a possible D gene is TRBD1 (5 bases). CDR1 is MNHEY and CDR2 is SVGAGI in the germline V gene. CDR3 length: 15 residues. V lost 6 bases and J 1 base, leaving 15 bases between the germline ends. The CDR3 spells CASRSNRDGNTEAFF. As DNA, the CDR3 is TGTGCCAGCAGGTCAAACCGGGACGGGAACACTGAAGCTTTCTTT.

V usage is TRBV2 and J usage is TRBJ1-1; D is perhaps TRBD1 (6 bases). The CDR3 has 12 amino acids. CDR1 and CDR2 (germline): SNHLY, FYNNEI. Trimming pared 3 bases from V and 7 bases from J, leaving 9 bases between. This CDR3 is CASSDEGGEAFF. The CDR3 DNA is TGTGCCAGCAGTGATGAAGGGGGTGAAGCTTTCTTT.

This clone was counted only a few times. The same CDR3 can be traced to other DNA sequences in this sample. The chain links TRBV5-1 to TRBJ1-2; no definite D call. CDR1 is SGHRS, CDR2 YFSETQ, per germline. Trimming cost V 0 bases and J 0 bases, with 12 bases left between them. The CDR3 contains 16 residues. The CDR3 sequence: CASSLADSLTNYGYTF. The CDR3 nucleotides read TGCGCCAGCAGCTTGGCCGACTCCCTCACTAACTATGGCTACACCTTC.

V is TRBV28 and J is TRBJ2-3; D is tentatively TRBD1 or TRBD2 (5 bases each). CDR1 is MDHEN and CDR2 is SYDVKM in the germline V gene. The CDR3 sequence is 17 residues long. V lost 6 bases and J 0 bases, leaving 19 bases between the germline ends. CDR3 amino acids: CASSPPGSGESTDTQYF. The CDR3 nucleotides are TGTGCCAGCAGCCCCCCAGGGAGCGGCGAAAGCACAGATACGCAGTATTTT.

This chain links TRBV4-1 with TRBJ2-7; TRBD2 aligns across 7 bases. V was pared by 1 base and J by 4 bases, with 7 bases of the junction left unmatched. CDR1 MGHRA and CDR2 YSYEKL come from the germline V gene. CDR3 length: 15 residues. Here the CDR3 DNA reads TGCGCCAGCAGCCAAGTTTTTGGCGGGAGTTACGAGCAGTACTTC. This translates into CASSQVFGGSYEQYF.

The chain couples TRBV28 to TRBJ2-1; perhaps TRBD2 as D (5 bases). V gave up 6 bases and J gave up 10 bases, with 28 bases separating them. In germline, CDR1 is MDHEN, CDR2 SYDVKM. This CDR3 region has 17 residues. The CDR3 loop is CASRPHITGGQPGEQFF. The DNA for the CDR3 is TGTGCCAGCAGACCTCACATCACTGGCGGGCAGCCGGGGGAGCAGTTCTTC.

The J gene is TRBJ2-6, the V gene TRBV9; 9 bases fit TRBD1. The CDR3 covers 17 residues. V dropped 4 bases and J dropped 0; count of bases not matched to a gene: 5. Germline lookup yields CDR1 SGDLS and CDR2 YYNGEE. The CDR3 region is CASSTGQGNSGANVLTF. The CDR3 DNA follows: TGTGCCAGCAGCACTGGACAGGGGAACTCTGGGGCCAACGTCCTGACTTTC.

This chain uses TRBV20-1 with TRBJ1-1; D gene uncertain. CDR3 size: 11 residues. Germline-derived CDR1 and CDR2 are DFQATT and SNEGSKA (reference sequence). V was shortened by 6 bases and J by 1 base, with 6 bases between the two germline ends. The chain's CDR3 is CSASGNTEAFF. The CDR3 region has the DNA TGCAGTGCGTCCGGGAACACTGAAGCTTTCTTT.

J is TRBJ1-1 and V is TRBV7-2; no definite D call. CDR1 and CDR2 from the germline V gene are SGHTA and FQGNSA. V was pared by 2 bases and J by 0 bases, with 7 bases between. CDR3 size: 14 residues. CDR3 DNA: TGTGCCAGCAGCTTATGGGCCATGAACACTGAAGCTTTCTTT. This encodes CASSLWAMNTEAFF. Together with reference TRBV7-2 and TRBJ1-1, the CDR3 gives the full variable domain: GAGVSQSPSNKVTEKGKDVELRCDPISGHTALYWYRQSLGQGLEFLIYFQGNSAPDKSGLPSDRFSAERTGGSVSTLTIQRTQQEDSAVYLCASSLWAMNTEAFFGQGTRLTVV.

V is TRBV2 and J is TRBJ2-1; D perhaps matches TRBD2 (6 bases). The V and J ends lost 5 bases and 4 bases respectively, with 12 bases between them. Germline V lookup: CDR1 SNHLY, CDR2 FYNNEI. This CDR3 has 14 amino acids. The CDR3 spells CASSPGTGYNEQFF. CDR3 nucleotide sequence: TGTGCCAGCAGTCCCGGGACTGGGTACAATGAGCAGTTCTTC.